The clone carrying this TCR beta chain was found a few times. What it recognizes is unknown. This sample is drawn from a study of radiotherapy plus CTLA-4 blockade in lung cancer. Study at large: Objective responses arose in roughly 18% of patients, and around 32% experienced disease control.

This table comes from immunoSEQ multiplex PCR, and its TCRdb copy is limited to in-frame clones, with some not included. The sample includes around 100,000 clones, roughly 77% of them seen just once. Study-wide points: Response, reportedly, was best predicted by interferon-beta along with early blood T cell clone dynamics. Expansion in blood of tumor-derived TCR clones was seen after radiotherapy plus ipilimumab.

CDR3 length equals 14 residues. Trimming shortened V by 0 bases and J by 7 bases, and 10 bases separated the two germline ends. Germline V gene data show CDR1 as SGHRS and CDR2 as YFSETQ. People whose metastatic non-small-cell lung cancer was chemo-refractory got focal radiation along with CTLA-4 blockade by ipilimumab. The source of this sequence is a human donor with non-small cell lung cancer that progressed on radiotherapy plus ipilimumab. Some clones in this sample may be carry-over from other donors' samples. The V and J genes are TRBV5-1 and TRBJ1-4; D gene uncertain. The sample here was peripheral blood, taken from a patient treated with radiotherapy plus ipilimumab. Here the CDR3 reads CASSLGPGSEKLFF. CDR3 DNA sequence: TGCGCCAGCAGCTTGGGCCCCGGGAGTGAAAAACTGTTTTTT.